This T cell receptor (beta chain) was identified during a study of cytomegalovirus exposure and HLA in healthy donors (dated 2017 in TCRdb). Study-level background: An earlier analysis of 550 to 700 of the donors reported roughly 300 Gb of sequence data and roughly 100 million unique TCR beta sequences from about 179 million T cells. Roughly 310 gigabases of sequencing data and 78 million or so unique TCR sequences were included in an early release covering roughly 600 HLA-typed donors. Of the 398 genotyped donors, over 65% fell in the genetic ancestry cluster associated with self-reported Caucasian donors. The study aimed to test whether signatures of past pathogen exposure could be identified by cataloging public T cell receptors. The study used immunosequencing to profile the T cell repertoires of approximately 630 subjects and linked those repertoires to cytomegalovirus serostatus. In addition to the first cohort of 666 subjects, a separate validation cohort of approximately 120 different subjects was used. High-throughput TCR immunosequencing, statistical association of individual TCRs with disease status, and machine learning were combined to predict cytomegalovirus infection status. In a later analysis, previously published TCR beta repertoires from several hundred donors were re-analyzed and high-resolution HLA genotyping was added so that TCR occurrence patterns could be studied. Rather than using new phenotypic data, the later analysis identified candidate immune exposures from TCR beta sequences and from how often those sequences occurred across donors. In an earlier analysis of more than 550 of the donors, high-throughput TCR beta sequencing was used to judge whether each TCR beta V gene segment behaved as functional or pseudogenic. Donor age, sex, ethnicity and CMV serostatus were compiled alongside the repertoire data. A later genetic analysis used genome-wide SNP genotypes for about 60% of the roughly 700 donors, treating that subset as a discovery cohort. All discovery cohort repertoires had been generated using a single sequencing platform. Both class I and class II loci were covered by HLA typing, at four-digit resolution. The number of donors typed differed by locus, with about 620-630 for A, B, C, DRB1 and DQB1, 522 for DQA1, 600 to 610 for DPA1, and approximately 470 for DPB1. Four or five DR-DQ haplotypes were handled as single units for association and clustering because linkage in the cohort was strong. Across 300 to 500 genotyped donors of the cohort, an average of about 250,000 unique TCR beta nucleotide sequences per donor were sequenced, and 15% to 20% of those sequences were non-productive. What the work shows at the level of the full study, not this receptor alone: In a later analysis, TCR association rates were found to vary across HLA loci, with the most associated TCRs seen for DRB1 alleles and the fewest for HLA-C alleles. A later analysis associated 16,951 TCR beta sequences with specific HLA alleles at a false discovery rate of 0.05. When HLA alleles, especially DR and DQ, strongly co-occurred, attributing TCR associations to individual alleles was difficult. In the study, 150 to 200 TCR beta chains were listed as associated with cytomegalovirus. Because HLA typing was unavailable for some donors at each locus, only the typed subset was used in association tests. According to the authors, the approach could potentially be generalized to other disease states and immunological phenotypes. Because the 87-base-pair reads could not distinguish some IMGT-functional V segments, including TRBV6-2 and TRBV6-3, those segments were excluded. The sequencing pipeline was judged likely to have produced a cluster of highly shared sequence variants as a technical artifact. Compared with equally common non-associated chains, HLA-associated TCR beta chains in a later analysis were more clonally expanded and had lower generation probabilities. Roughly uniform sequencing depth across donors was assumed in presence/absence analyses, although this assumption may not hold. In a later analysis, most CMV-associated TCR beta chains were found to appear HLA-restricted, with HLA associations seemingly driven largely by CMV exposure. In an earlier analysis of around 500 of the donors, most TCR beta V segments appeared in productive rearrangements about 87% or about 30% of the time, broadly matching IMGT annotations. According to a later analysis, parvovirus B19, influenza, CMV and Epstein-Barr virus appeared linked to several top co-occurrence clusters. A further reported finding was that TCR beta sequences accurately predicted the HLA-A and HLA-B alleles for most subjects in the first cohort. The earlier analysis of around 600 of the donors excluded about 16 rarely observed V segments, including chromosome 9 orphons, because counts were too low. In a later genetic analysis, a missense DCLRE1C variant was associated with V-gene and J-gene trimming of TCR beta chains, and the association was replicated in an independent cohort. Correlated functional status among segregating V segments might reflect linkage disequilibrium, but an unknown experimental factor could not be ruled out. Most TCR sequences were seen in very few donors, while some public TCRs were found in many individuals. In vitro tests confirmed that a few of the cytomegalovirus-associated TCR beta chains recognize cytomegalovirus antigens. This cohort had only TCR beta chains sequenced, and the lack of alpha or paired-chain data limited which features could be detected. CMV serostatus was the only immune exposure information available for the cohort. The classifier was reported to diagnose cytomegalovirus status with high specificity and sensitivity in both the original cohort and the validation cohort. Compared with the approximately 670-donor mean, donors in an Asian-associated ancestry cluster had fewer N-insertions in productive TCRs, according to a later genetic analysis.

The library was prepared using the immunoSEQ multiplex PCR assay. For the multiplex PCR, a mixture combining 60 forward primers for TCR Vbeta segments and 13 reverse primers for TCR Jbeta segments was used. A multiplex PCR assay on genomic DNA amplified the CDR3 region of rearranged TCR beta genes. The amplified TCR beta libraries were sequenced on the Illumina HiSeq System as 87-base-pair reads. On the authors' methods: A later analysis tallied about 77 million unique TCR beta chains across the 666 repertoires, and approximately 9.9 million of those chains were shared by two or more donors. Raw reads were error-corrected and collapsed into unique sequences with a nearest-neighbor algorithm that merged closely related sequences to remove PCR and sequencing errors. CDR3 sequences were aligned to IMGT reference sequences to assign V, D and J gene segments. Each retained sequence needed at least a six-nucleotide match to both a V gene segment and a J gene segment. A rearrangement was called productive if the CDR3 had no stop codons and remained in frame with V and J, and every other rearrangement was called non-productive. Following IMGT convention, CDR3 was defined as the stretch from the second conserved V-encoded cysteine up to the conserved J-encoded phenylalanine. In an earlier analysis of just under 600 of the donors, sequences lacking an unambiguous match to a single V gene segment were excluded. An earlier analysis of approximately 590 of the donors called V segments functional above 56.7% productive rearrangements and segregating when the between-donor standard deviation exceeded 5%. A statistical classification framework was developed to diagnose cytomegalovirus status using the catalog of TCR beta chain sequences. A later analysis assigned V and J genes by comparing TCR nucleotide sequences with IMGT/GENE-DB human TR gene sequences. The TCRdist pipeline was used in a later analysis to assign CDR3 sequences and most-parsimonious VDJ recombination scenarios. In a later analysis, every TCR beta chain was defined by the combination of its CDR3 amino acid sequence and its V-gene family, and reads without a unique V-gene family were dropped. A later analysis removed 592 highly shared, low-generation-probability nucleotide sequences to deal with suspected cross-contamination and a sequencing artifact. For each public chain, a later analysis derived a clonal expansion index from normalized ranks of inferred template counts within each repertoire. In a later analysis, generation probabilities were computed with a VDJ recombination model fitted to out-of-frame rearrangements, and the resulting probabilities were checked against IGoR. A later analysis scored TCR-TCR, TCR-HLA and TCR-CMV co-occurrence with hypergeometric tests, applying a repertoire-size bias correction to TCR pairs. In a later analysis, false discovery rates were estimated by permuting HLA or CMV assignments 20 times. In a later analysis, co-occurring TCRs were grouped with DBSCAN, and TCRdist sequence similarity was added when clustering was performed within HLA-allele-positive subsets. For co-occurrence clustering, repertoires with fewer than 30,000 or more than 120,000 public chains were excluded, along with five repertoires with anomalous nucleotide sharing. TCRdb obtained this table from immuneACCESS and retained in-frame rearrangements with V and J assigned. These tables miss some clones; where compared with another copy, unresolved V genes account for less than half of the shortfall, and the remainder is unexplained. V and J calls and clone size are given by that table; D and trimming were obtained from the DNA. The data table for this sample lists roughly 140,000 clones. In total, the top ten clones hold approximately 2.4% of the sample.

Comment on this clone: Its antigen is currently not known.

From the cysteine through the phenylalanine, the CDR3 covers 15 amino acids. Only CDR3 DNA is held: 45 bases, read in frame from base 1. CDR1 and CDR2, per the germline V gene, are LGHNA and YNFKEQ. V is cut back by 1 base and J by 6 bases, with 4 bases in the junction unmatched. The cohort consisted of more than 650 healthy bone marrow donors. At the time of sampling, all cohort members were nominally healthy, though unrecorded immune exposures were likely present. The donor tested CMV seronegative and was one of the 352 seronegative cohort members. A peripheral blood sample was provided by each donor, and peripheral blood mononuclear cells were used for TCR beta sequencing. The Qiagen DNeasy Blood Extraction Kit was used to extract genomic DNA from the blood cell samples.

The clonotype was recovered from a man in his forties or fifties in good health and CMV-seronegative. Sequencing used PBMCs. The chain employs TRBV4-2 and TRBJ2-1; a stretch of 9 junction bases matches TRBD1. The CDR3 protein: CASSQAGQGSNEQFF. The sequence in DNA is TGTGCCAGCAGCCAAGCGGGACAGGGCAGCAATGAGCAGTTCTTC.